The rows below give T cell receptor beta chains drawn from one sample of a study of shared clonotypes between healthy human individuals. Libraries were prepared by immunoSEQ multiplex PCR; TCRdb keeps only in-frame clonotypes and omits some of them. Of around 2.3 million clones listed, approximately 96% were seen once; the top ten hold roughly 0.13%. Sequences were obtained from naive CD4+ T cells sorted from blood. The receptor set was obtained from a man aged 18 to 29 in good health. Both conserved end residues are part of each CDR3. The order of the fields is D gene, V gene, J gene, clone size, CDR3 protein, CDR3 DNA. D genes are given only for firm matches. The size entry is marked missing in some rows and otherwise reads once, few, many or a size class.

.	TRBV6-5	TRBJ2-2	.	CASSRNQNTGELFF	TGTGCCAGCAGTCGGAACCAGAACACCGGGGAGCTGTTTTTT
.	TRBV7-9	TRBJ2-2	.	CASSLARAGTGELFF	TGTGCCAGCAGCTTAGCTCGGGCAGGGACCGGGGAGCTGTTTTTT
.	TRBV5-1	TRBJ2-7	.	CASSGAGSGEQYF	TGCGCCAGCAGCGGGGCGGGGTCGGGCGAGCAGTACTTC
.	TRBV18	TRBJ2-2	.	CASSPPMGEAGELFF	TGTGCCAGCTCACCACCGATGGGGGAGGCCGGGGAGCTGTTTTTT
TRBD1	TRBV5-4	TRBJ2-5	.	CASRQTDRQETQYF	TGTGCCAGCCGCCAAACGGACAGGCAAGAGACCCAGTACTTC
TRBD2	TRBV18	TRBJ2-7	.	CASSPAGGRSYEQYF	TGTGCCAGCTCCCCGGCGGGGGGGCGATCCTACGAGCAGTACTTC
.	TRBV6-5	TRBJ1-1	.	CASKMDSMNTEAFF	TGTGCCAGCAAGATGGACAGCATGAACACTGAAGCTTTCTTT
.	TRBV5-1	TRBJ2-5	.	CASSLYGFPQETQYF	TGCGCCAGCAGCTTGTACGGGTTCCCCCAAGAGACCCAGTACTTC
.	TRBV6-5	TRBJ2-7	.	CASQESRAYEQYF	TGTGCCAGCCAAGAGAGTCGAGCGTACGAGCAGTACTTC
TRBD1	TRBV9	TRBJ2-3	.	CASSPGQNTDTQYF	TGTGCCAGCAGCCCGGGACAGAACACAGATACGCAGTATTTT
TRBD1	TRBV19	TRBJ1-2	once	CASSSTGTGLRYTF	TGTGCCAGTAGTAGTACCGGGACAGGGTTGCGCTACACCTTC
.	TRBV11-3	TRBJ2-3	.	CASSLGGKTSTDTQYF	TGTGCCAGCAGCTTAGGTGGCAAAACTAGCACAGATACGCAGTATTTT
.	TRBV5-1	TRBJ1-4	.	CASSLGQGSEKLFF	TGCGCCAGCAGCTTGGGGCAGGGCAGCGAAAAACTGTTTTTT
.	TRBV7-2	TRBJ2-3	.	CASSLVASKGDTQYF	TGTGCCAGCAGCTTAGTAGCTAGCAAGGGAGATACGCAGTATTTT
.	TRBV6-1	TRBJ2-7	.	CASSVVGQPSYEQYF	TGTGCCAGCAGTGTCGTCGGACAGCCCTCCTACGAGCAGTACTTC